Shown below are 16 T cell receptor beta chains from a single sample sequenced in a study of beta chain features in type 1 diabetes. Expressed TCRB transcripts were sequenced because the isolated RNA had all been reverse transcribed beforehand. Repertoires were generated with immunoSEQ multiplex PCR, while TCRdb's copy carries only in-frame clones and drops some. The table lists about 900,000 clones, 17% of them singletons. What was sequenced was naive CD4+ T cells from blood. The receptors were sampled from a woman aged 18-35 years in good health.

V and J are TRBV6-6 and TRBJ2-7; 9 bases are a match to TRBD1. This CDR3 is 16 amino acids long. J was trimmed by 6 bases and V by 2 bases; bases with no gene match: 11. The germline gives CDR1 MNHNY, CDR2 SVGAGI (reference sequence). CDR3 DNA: TGTGCCAGCAGTTACACGGATCGGGACAGGGACTCCGAGCAGTACTTC. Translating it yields CASSYTDRDRDSEQYF.

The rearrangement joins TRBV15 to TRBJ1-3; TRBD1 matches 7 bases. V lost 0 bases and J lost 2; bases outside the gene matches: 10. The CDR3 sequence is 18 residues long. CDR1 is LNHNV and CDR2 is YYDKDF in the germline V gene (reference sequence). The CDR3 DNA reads TGTGCCACCAGCAGAGATCTCCTAACAGGGGCCCCTGGAAACACCATATATTTT. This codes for CATSRDLLTGAPGNTIYF.

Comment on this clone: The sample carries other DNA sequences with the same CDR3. The CDR3 DNA reads TGTGCCAGCAGCGTAGACGGGTTCTCCTACGAGCAGTACTTC. This codes for CASSVDGFSYEQYF. The chain links TRBV9 to TRBJ2-7; D call uncertain. Germline assignment: CDR1 SGDLS and CDR2 YYNGEE. CDR3 length: 14 amino acids. Trimming took 0 bases from V and 0 from J, leaving 7 bases between them.

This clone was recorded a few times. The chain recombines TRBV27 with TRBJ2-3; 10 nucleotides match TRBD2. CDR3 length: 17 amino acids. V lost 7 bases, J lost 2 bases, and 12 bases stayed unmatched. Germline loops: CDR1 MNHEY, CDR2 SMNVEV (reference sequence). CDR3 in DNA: TGTGCCAGCAACCTCAGCGGGGGGGGACTTTCCACAGATACGCAGTATTTT. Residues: CASNLSGGGLSTDTQYF.

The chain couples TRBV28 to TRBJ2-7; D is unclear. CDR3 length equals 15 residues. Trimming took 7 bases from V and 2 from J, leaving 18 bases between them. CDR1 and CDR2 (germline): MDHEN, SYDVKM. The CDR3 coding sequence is TGTGCCAGCACCAAGCACTCCGGCCACGCCTACGAGCAGTACTTC. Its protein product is CASTKHSGHAYEQYF.

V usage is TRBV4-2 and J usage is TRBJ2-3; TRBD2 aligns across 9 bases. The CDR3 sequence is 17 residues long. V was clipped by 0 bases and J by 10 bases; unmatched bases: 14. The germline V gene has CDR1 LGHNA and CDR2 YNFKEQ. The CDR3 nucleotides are TGTGCCAGCAGCCAAGAGATTCGGAAGACTAGCGGTATTCCGCAGTATTTT. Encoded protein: CASSQEIRKTSGIPQYF.

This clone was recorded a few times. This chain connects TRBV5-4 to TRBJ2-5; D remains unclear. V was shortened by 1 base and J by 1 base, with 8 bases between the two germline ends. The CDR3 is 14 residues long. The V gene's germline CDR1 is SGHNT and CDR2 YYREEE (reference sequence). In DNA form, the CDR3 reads TGTGCCAGCAGCTTGTCGGTAGTCCAAGAGACCCAGTACTTC. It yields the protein CASSLSVVQETQYF.

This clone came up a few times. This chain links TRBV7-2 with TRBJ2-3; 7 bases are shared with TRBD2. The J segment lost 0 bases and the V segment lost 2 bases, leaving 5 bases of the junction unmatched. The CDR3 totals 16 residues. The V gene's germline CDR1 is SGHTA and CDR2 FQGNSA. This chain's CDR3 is CASSLLAASSTDTQYF. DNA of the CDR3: TGTGCCAGCAGCTTACTAGCGGCCTCTAGCACAGATACGCAGTATTTT.

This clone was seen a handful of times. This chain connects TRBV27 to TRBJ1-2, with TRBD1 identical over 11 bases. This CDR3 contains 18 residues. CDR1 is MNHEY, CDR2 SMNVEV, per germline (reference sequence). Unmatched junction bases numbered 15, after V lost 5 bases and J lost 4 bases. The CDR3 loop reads CASSPDRGRRVRGYGYTF. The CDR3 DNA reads TGTGCCAGCAGTCCGGACAGGGGGCGCCGGGTGCGCGGCTATGGCTACACCTTC.

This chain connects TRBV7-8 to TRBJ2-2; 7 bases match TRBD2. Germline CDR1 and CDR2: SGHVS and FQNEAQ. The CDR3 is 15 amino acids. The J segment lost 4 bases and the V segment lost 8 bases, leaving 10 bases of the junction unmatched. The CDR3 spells CASGLAGPSTGELFF. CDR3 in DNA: TGTGCCAGCGGTTTAGCGGGCCCGAGCACCGGGGAGCTGTTTTTT.

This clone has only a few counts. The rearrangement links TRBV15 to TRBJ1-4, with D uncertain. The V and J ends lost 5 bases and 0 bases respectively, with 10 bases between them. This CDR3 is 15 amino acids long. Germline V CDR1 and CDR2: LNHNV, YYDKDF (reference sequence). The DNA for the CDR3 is TGTGCCACCAGCCCGAGAGGCGCAACTAATGAAAAACTGTTTTTT. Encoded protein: CATSPRGATNEKLFF.

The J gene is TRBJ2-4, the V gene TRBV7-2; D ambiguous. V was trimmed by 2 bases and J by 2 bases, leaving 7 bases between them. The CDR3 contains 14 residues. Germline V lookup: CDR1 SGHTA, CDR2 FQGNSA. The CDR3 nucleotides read TGTGCCAGCAGCTTAATTGGTCCCAAAAACATTCAGTACTTC. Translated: CASSLIGPKNIQYF. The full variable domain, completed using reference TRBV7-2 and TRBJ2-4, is GAGVSQSPSNKVTEKGKDVELRCDPISGHTALYWYRQSLGQGLEFLIYFQGNSAPDKSGLPSDRFSAERTGGSVSTLTIQRTQQEDSAVYLCASSLIGPKNIQYFGAGTRLSVL.

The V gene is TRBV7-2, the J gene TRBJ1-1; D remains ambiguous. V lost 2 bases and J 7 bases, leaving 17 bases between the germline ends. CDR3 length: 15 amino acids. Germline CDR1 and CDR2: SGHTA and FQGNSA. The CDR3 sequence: CASSLLLASVGEAFF. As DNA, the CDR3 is TGTGCCAGCAGCTTACTGTTGGCGAGTGTGGGTGAAGCTTTCTTT.

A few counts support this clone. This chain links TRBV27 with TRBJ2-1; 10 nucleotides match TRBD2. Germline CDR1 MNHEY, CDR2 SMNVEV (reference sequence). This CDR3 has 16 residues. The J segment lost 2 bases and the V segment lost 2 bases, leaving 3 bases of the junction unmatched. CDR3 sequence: CASSLKAGGPYNEQFF. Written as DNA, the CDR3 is TGTGCCAGCAGTTTAAAAGCGGGAGGGCCCTACAATGAGCAGTTCTTC.

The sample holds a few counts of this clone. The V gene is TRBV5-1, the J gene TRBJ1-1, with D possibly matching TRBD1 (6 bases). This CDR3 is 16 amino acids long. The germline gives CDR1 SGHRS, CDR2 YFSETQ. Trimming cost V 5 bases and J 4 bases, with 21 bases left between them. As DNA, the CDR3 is TGCGCCAGCAGGGGGGAAACAGGGAGGCTGGGCACTGAAGCTTTCTTT. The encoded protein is CASRGETGRLGTEAFF.

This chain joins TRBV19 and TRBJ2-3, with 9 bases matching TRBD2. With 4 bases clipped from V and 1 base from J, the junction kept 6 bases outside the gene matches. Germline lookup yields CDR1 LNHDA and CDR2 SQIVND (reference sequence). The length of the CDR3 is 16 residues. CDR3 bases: TGTGCCAGTAGTAAGTCGACTAGCGGACGCACAGATACGCAGTATTTT. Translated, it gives CASSKSTSGRTDTQYF.